This T cell receptor (beta chain) was captured in a study of T cell responses to AZD1222 COVID-19 vaccine. Study results and limitations: The sample set comprised mostly white British donors with more females, and clonal diversity was possibly underestimated.

Measured with immunoSEQ multiplex PCR; TCRdb has only the in-frame clones, and not every one. The table has more than 75,000 clones, 75% to 90% seen once; the top ten hold approximately 24%. Details on this clone: Its antigen is as yet unknown.

The CDR3 has 15 residues. V shed 3 bases and J shed 2 bases, with 14 bases lying between them. CDR1 is KGHSH and CDR2 is LQKENI in the germline V gene. V usage is TRBV18 and J usage is TRBJ2-7; a possible D gene is TRBD1 (5 bases). The sequence was collected from an adult in good health. This material consisted of peripheral blood, taken on day 0 of AZD1222 vaccination. The CDR3 here is CASSPSAQDPYEQYF. For the CDR3, the DNA is TGTGCCAGCTCACCCTCGGCACAGGACCCCTACGAGCAGTACTTC.